This T cell receptor (beta chain) was observed in a study of cytomegalovirus exposure and HLA in healthy donors. Findings of the study overall: The likely explanation for a cluster of highly shared sequence variants was sequencing artifact. It was taken for granted in presence/absence analyses that sequencing depth across donors was roughly uniform.

As to this clone: Its antigen is not known.

Whereas donors were nominally healthy upon sampling, unrecorded immune exposures were probable. V dropped 3 bases and J dropped 0 bases, with 10 bases sitting between them. The germline gives CDR1 SEHNR, CDR2 FQNEAQ (reference sequence). The CDR3 is 15 residues long. The PCR employed 60 Vbeta primers together with 13 Jbeta primers. Original data processing: Among the unique TCR beta chains that a later analysis counted, about 85 million in all, about 11 million were shared. This table comes from immunoSEQ multiplex PCR, and its TCRdb copy is limited to in-frame clones, with some not included. V, J and clone size are those of that table, while D and trimming were read from the DNA. This sample has more than 110,000 clones, with roughly 10% found just once.

The rearrangement joins TRBV7-9 to TRBJ2-3; D gene ambiguous. Source material: PBMCs. The sequence came from a man aged 50 to 60 in good health and CMV-seronegative. The CDR3 sequence: CASSFAELSTDTQYF. The CDR3 bases are TGTGCCAGCAGCTTCGCGGAACTAAGCACAGATACGCAGTATTTT.